A selection of T cell receptor beta chains follows, all from one sample in a study of blood T cells in healthy people across ages. TCRdb processed the 5' RACE reads anew with MiXCR; each CDR3 protein has one entry. The repertoire holds some 760,000 distinct CDR3 sequences, with 20% to 30% as singletons. A further study also used this sample, focusing on T cells of mothers and their children.

Sequenced material: blood. The receptors derive from a boy younger than 18 in good health. Each CDR3 is given with its conserved first and last residue. D genes are given only for firm matches. Only some rows state a clone size, as once, few, many or a class for expanded clones.

clone size: -; D gene: -; J gene: TRBJ2-1; V gene: TRBV4-1; CDR3 protein: CASSQDRAASADNEQFF; CDR3 DNA: TGCGCCAGCAGCCAAGATCGTGCGGCTAGCGCAGACAATGAGCAGTTCTTC
clone size: -; D gene: -; J gene: TRBJ2-4; V gene: TRBV3-1; CDR3 protein: CASSQPGVTKNIQYF; CDR3 DNA: TGTGCCAGCAGCCAACCGGGAGTGACCAAAAACATTCAGTACTTC
clone size: many; D gene: -; J gene: TRBJ2-4; V gene: TRBV29-1; CDR3 protein: CSAGGSGIQYF; CDR3 DNA: TGCAGCGCTGGGGGGTCAGGCATTCAGTACTTC
clone size: -; D gene: -; J gene: TRBJ1-1; V gene: TRBV2; CDR3 protein: CASVGLNTEAFF; CDR3 DNA: TGTGCCAGCGTCGGGTTGAACACTGAAGCTTTCTTT
clone size: few; D gene: -; J gene: TRBJ1-1; V gene: TRBV6-5; CDR3 protein: CASSQAAGTGRAFF; CDR3 DNA: TGTGCCAGCAGTCAAGCCGCGGGGACCGGAAGGGCTTTCTTT
clone size: few; D gene: TRBD1; J gene: TRBJ1-5; V gene: TRBV6-6; CDR3 protein: CASSLTGTNSNQPQHF; CDR3 DNA: TGTGCCAGCAGCCTGACAGGGACTAATAGCAATCAGCCCCAGCATTTT
clone size: -; D gene: -; J gene: TRBJ2-5; V gene: TRBV7-8; CDR3 protein: CASSPTSATQYF; CDR3 DNA: TGTGCCAGCAGCCCTACATCAGCGACCCAGTACTTC
clone size: -; D gene: -; J gene: TRBJ2-1; V gene: TRBV29-1; CDR3 protein: CSVESGALEQFF; CDR3 DNA: TGCAGCGTTGAATCTGGGGCCTTAGAGCAGTTCTTC
clone size: -; D gene: TRBD2; J gene: TRBJ2-2; V gene: TRBV20-1; CDR3 protein: CSARDPRLAGQNTGELFF; CDR3 DNA: TGCAGTGCTAGAGATCCCAGACTAGCGGGGCAGAACACCGGGGAGCTGTTTTTT
clone size: few; D gene: TRBD1; J gene: TRBJ2-2; V gene: TRBV12-3/TRBV12-4; CDR3 protein: CASRPGQGGTGELFF; CDR3 DNA: TGTGCCAGCAGGCCGGGACAGGGCGGCACCGGGGAGCTGTTTTTT
clone size: few; D gene: -; J gene: TRBJ2-1; V gene: TRBV29-1; CDR3 protein: CSVGAGADEQFF; CDR3 DNA: TGCAGCGTTGGAGCAGGGGCCGATGAGCAGTTCTTC
clone size: -; D gene: -; J gene: TRBJ2-1; V gene: TRBV6-6; CDR3 protein: CTSSYEVNEQFF; CDR3 DNA: TGTACCAGCAGTTACGAGGTCAATGAGCAGTTCTTC
clone size: -; D gene: -; J gene: TRBJ2-1; V gene: TRBV4-2; CDR3 protein: CASSQVRGNGDNEQFF; CDR3 DNA: TGTGCCAGCAGCCAAGTTCGTGGGAACGGCGACAATGAGCAGTTCTTC
clone size: many; D gene: -; J gene: TRBJ2-1; V gene: TRBV6-2/TRBV6-3; CDR3 protein: CASSTSYNEQFF; CDR3 DNA: TGTGCCAGCTCAACAAGTTACAATGAGCAGTTCTTC
clone size: -; D gene: TRBD2; J gene: TRBJ2-3; V gene: TRBV11-2; CDR3 protein: CASSPVAGGRTDTQYF; CDR3 DNA: TGTGCCAGCAGTCCTGTAGCGGGGGGGCGCACAGATACGCAGTATTTT
clone size: -; D gene: TRBD2; J gene: TRBJ2-5; V gene: TRBV20-1; CDR3 protein: CSAPPGLAGGVETQYF; CDR3 DNA: TGCAGTGCCCCACCGGGACTAGCGGGGGGAGTAGAGACCCAGTACTTC
clone size: few; D gene: -; J gene: TRBJ2-5; V gene: TRBV12-3/TRBV12-4; CDR3 protein: CASSRRGEGETQYF; CDR3 DNA: TGTGCCAGCAGCCGAAGGGGAGAGGGAGAGACCCAGTACTTC
clone size: many; D gene: -; J gene: TRBJ2-2; V gene: TRBV5-1; CDR3 protein: CASSFTTTGELFF; CDR3 DNA: TGCGCCAGCAGCTTTACTACCACCGGGGAGCTGTTTTTT
clone size: -; D gene: TRBD1; J gene: TRBJ2-1; V gene: TRBV2; CDR3 protein: CASKRDRAPYNEQFF; CDR3 DNA: TGTGCCAGCAAGAGAGACAGGGCGCCGTACAATGAGCAGTTCTTC
clone size: -; D gene: TRBD1; J gene: TRBJ2-7; V gene: TRBV5-1; CDR3 protein: CASSIRQGAPPLGEQYF; CDR3 DNA: TGCGCCAGCAGCATAAGACAGGGGGCGCCGCCGCTCGGCGAGCAGTACTTC
clone size: few; D gene: -; J gene: TRBJ2-7; V gene: TRBV7-2; CDR3 protein: CASSLEPPGALHEQYF; CDR3 DNA: TGTGCCAGCAGCTTAGAACCCCCAGGGGCCCTCCACGAGCAGTACTTC
clone size: few; D gene: TRBD1; J gene: TRBJ1-2; V gene: TRBV25-1; CDR3 protein: CASSATTGANYGYTF; CDR3 DNA: TGTGCCAGCAGTGCTACGACAGGGGCTAACTATGGCTACACCTTC
clone size: few; D gene: -; J gene: TRBJ2-4; V gene: TRBV27; CDR3 protein: CASSLSGEIQYF; CDR3 DNA: TGTGCCAGCAGTCTATCCGGTGAGATTCAGTACTTC
clone size: -; D gene: TRBD2; J gene: TRBJ2-1; V gene: TRBV6-5; CDR3 protein: CASTASGNSYNEQFF; CDR3 DNA: TGTGCCAGCACGGCTAGCGGGAACTCCTACAATGAGCAGTTCTTC
clone size: -; D gene: -; J gene: TRBJ1-2; V gene: TRBV5-5; CDR3 protein: CASSLTATTPNYGYTF; CDR3 DNA: TGTGCCAGCAGCTTAACAGCTACAACTCCTAACTATGGCTACACCTTC
clone size: -; D gene: -; J gene: TRBJ2-7; V gene: TRBV7-2; CDR3 protein: CASTTPGKSSYEQYF; CDR3 DNA: TGTGCCAGCACCACCCCGGGGAAGAGCTCCTACGAGCAGTACTTC
clone size: -; D gene: -; J gene: TRBJ2-7; V gene: TRBV20-1; CDR3 protein: CSARLRGFNYYEQYF; CDR3 DNA: TGCAGTGCTAGACTCAGGGGTTTTAATTACTACGAGCAGTACTTC
clone size: -; D gene: -; J gene: TRBJ1-2; V gene: TRBV2; CDR3 protein: CASETNYGYTF; CDR3 DNA: TGTGCCAGCGAGACTAACTATGGCTACACCTTC
clone size: -; D gene: -; J gene: TRBJ2-2; V gene: TRBV6-1; CDR3 protein: CASSESLPGELFF; CDR3 DNA: TGTGCCAGCAGTGAATCACTCCCCGGGGAGCTGTTTTTT
clone size: -; D gene: -; J gene: TRBJ2-7; V gene: TRBV24-1; CDR3 protein: CATSALDSLQAYEQYF; CDR3 DNA: TGTGCCACCAGTGCCCTGGACAGCCTACAAGCCTACGAGCAGTACTTC
clone size: few; D gene: -; J gene: TRBJ2-7; V gene: TRBV15; CDR3 protein: CATGAPGSYEQYF; CDR3 DNA: TGTGCCACCGGAGCTCCGGGCTCCTACGAGCAGTACTTC
clone size: -; D gene: TRBD1; J gene: TRBJ2-5; V gene: TRBV30; CDR3 protein: CAWSGTGGRETQYF; CDR3 DNA: TGTGCCTGGAGTGGGACAGGGGGTCGAGAGACCCAGTACTTC
clone size: few; D gene: -; J gene: TRBJ2-7; V gene: TRBV2; CDR3 protein: CASTQGRESYEQYF; CDR3 DNA: TGTGCCAGCACCCAGGGGCGAGAGTCCTACGAGCAGTACTTC